The T cell receptor (beta chain) described here comes from a study of regulatory T cells in long-lasting Graves disease. General study points: Less diverse TCR repertoires were seen in persistent Graves' patients than in newly diagnosed ones.

The time point is: newly diagnosed GD, antithyroid drugs for less than 3 months. The TCR library used RNA extracted from PBMCs. Regarding this clonotype: Its antigen is still unknown.

With 5 bases removed from V and 1 base from J, the gap between germline ends came to 12 bases. Per germline, CDR1 MNHEY and CDR2 SVGEGT. The CDR3 contains 15 residues. Libraries of TCR beta came from iRepertoire HTBI primers plus Arm-PCR of CDR3 regions. TCRdb processed the multiplex PCR reads anew with MiXCR; each CDR3 protein has one entry. The sample lists some 460,000 distinct CDR3 sequences; roughly 15% were seen once. This same sample was also part of a study on T cells in Graves' hyperthyroidism and ophthalmopathy. That study adds: Uncontrolled infection, other autoimmune disease, pregnancy or lactation led to exclusion. The primer set for the first-round RT-PCR of the TCR CDR3 was HTBI. Blood held most thyroid clonotypes expanded above 0.001 frequency.

Source: peripheral blood mononuclear cells (PBMCs), taken at new diagnosis, from a patient treated with antithyroid drugs. This TCR derives from a man aged 40-50 years with Graves disease. This chain connects TRBV6-2 or TRBV6-3 to TRBJ2-1; a possible D gene is TRBD2 (6 bases). In DNA form, the CDR3 reads TGTGCCAGCAGTGAAGATGGGAGGTCCTACAATGAGCAGTTCTTC. It is translated as CASSEDGRSYNEQFF.